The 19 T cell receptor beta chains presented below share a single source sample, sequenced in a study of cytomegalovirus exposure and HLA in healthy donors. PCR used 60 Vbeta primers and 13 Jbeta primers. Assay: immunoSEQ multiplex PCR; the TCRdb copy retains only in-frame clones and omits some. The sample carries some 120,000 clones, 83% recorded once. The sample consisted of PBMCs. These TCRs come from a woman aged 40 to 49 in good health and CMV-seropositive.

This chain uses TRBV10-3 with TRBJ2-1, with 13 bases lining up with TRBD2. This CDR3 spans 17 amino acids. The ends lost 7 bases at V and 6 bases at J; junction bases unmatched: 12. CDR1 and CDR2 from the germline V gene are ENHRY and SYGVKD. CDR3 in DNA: TGTGCCATCAAAGGACTAGCGGGAGTCCCTGGGGTCAATGAGCAGTTCTTC. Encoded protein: CAIKGLAGVPGVNEQFF.

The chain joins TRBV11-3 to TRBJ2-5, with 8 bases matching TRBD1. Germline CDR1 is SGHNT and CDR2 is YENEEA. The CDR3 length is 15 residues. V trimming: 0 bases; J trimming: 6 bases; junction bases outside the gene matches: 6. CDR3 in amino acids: CASSLDPGQGQTQYF. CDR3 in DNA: TGTGCCAGCAGCTTAGATCCCGGACAGGGACAGACCCAGTACTTC.

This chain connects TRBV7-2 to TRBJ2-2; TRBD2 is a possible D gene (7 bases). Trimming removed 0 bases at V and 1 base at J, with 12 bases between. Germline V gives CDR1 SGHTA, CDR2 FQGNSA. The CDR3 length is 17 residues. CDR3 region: CASSLAGGGWNTGELFF. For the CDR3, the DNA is TGTGCCAGCAGCTTAGCTGGGGGGGGCTGGAACACCGGGGAGCTGTTTTTT.

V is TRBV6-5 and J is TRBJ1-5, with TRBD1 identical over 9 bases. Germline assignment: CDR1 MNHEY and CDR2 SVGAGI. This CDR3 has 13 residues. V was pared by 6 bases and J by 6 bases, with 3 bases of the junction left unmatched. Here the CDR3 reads CASRQGAGQPQHF. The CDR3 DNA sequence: TGTGCCAGCAGACAGGGGGCGGGTCAGCCCCAGCATTTT.

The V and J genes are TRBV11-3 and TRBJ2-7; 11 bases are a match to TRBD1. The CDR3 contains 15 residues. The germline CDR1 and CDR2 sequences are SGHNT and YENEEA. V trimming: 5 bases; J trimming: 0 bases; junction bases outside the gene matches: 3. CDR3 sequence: CASSPGQGASYEQYF. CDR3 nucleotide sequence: TGTGCCAGCAGCCCAGGACAGGGGGCCTCCTACGAGCAGTACTTC.

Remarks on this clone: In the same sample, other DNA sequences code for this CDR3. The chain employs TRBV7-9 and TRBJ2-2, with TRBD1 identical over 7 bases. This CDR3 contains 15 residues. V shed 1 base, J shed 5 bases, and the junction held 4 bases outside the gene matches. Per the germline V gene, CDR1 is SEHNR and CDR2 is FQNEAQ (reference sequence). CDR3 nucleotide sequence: TGTGCCAGCAGCTTAGGACAGGGCGGTACCGGGGAGCTGTTTTTT. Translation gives CASSLGQGGTGELFF.

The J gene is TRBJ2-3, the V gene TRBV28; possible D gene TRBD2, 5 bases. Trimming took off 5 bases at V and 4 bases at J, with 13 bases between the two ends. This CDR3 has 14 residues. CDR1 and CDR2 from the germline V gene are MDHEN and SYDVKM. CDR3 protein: CASSLPGSPDTQYF. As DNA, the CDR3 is TGTGCCAGCAGTCTCCCGGGGTCTCCAGATACGCAGTATTTT. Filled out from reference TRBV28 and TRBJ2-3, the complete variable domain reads DVKVTQSSRYLVKRTGEKVFLECVQDMDHENMFWYRQDPGLGLRLIYFSYDVKMKEKGDIPEGYSVSREKKERFSLILESASTNQTSMYLCASSLPGSPDTQYFGPGTRLTVL.

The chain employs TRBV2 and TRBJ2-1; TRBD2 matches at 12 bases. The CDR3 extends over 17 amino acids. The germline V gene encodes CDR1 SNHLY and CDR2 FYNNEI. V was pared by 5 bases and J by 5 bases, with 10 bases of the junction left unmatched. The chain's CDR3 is CASSKFRTSGNDNEQFF. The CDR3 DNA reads TGTGCCAGCAGTAAATTCAGGACTAGCGGGAATGACAATGAGCAGTTCTTC.

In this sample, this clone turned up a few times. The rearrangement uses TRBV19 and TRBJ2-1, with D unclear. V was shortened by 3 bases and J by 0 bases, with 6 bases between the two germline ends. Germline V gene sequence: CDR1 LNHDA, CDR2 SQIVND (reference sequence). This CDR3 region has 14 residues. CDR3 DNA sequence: TGTGCCAGTAGTATCATGAGCTCCTACAATGAGCAGTTCTTC. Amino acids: CASSIMSSYNEQFF.

Here the CDR3 reads CASSRPGGWGETQYF. The CDR3 coding sequence is TGTGCCAGCAGCCGTCCAGGGGGGTGGGGGGAGACCCAGTACTTC. The V call is TRBV7-2, the J call TRBJ2-5, with TRBD1 as a possible D gene (7 bases). Deletions cut 5 bases from V and 5 bases from J, with 18 bases between. CDR1 and CDR2 from the germline V gene are SGHTA and FQGNSA. The length of the CDR3 is 15 residues.

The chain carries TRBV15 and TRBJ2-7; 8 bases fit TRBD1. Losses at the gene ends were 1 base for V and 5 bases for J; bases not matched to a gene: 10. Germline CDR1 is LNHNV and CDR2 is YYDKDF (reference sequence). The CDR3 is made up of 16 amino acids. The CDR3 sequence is CATSRGGQGVANEQYF. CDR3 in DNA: TGTGCCACCAGCAGAGGCGGACAGGGCGTAGCAAACGAGCAGTACTTC.

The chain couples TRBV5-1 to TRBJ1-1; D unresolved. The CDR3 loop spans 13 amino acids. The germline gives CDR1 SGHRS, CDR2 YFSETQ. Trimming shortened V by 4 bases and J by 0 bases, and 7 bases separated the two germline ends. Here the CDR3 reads CASSQNMNTEAFF. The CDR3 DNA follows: TGCGCCAGCAGCCAAAACATGAACACTGAAGCTTTCTTT.

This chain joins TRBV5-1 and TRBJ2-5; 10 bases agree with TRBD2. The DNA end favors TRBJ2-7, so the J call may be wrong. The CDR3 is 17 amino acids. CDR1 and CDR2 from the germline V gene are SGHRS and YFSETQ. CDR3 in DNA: TGCGCCAGCAGCTGGGACCATGGGACTAGCGTCTCCTACGAGCAGTACTTC. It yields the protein CASSWDHGTSVSYEQYF.

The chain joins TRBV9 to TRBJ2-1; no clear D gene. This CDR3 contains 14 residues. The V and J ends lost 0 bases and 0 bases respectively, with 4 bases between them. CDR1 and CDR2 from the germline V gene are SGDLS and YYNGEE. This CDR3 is CASSVASSYNEQFF. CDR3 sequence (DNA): TGTGCCAGCAGCGTAGCCAGCTCCTACAATGAGCAGTTCTTC.

The CDR3 bases are TGTGCCCTTACAGGGGGCGGTACTGAAGCTTTCTTT. This gives the protein CALTGGGTEAFF. The rearrangement links TRBV30 to TRBJ1-1, with 9 nucleotides matching TRBD1. The CDR3 is 12 residues long. Germline V lookup: CDR1 GTSNPN, CDR2 SVGIG (reference sequence). V was clipped by 8 bases and J by 5 bases; unmatched bases: 6.

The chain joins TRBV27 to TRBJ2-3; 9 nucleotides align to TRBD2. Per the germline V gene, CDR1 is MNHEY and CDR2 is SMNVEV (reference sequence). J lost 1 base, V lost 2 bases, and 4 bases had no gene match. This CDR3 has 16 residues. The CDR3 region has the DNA TGTGCCAGCAGTTTACTGCCTAGCGGGGGCACAGATACGCAGTATTTT. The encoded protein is CASSLLPSGGTDTQYF.

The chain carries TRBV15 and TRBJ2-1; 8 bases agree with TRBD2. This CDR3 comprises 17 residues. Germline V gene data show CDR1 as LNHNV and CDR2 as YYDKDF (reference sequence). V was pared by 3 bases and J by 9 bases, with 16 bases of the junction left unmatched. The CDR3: CATSREGRSGSLVEQFF. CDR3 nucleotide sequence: TGTGCCACCAGCAGGGAGGGGAGGAGCGGGAGTTTGGTTGAGCAGTTCTTC.

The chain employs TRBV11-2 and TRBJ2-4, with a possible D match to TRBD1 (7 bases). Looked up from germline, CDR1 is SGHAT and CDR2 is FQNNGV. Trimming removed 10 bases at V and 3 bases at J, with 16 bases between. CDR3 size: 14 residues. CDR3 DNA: TGTGCCACCAAAGGAGGGGGCAACAAAAACATTCAGTACTTC. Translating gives CATKGGGNKNIQYF.

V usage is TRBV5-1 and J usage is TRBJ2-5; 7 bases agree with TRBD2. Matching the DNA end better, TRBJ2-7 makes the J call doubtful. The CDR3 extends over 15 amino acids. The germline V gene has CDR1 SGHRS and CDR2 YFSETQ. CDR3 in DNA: TGCGCCAGCAGCTTGCGGGGGGAGAAGTCCTACGAGCAGTACTTC. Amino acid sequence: CASSLRGEKSYEQYF.